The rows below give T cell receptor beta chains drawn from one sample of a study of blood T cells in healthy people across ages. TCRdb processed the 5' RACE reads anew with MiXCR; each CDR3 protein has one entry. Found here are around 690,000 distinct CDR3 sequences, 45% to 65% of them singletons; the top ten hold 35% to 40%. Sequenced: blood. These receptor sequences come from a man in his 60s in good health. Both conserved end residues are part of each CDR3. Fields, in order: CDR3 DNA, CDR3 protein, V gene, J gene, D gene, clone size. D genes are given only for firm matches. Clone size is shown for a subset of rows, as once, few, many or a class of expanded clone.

TGCAGTGCTAGAGACCGGGACAGGGAGTACTACGAGCAGTACTTC	CSARDRDREYYEQYF	TRBV20-1	TRBJ2-7	TRBD1	-
TGCAGTGCTGCCCCGGGTTACAATGAGCAGTTCTTC	CSAAPGYNEQFF	TRBV20-1	TRBJ2-1	-	once
TGTGCCAGCAGCTTAGCCTCGGTTAGTGAGCAGTTCTTC	CASSLASVSEQFF	TRBV7-2	TRBJ2-1	-	few
TGCAGCGCGCAGGACAGGGGTAAAATGAACACTGAAGCTTTCTTT	CSAQDRGKMNTEAFF	TRBV29-1	TRBJ1-1	TRBD1	few
TGTGCCAGCAGTTGGTCGCCGAAGGGGCAAGAGACCCAGTACTTC	CASSWSPKGQETQYF	TRBV27	TRBJ2-5	-	-
TGTGCCAGCAGCTGGGGACAGGGGGCAGGTGGCTACACCTTC	CASSWGQGAGGYTF	TRBV7-9	TRBJ1-2	TRBD1	-
TGCAGCTTTGAAAGGCTACAGAACTATGCCTACACCTTC	CSFERLQNYAYTF	TRBV29-1	TRBJ1-2	-	-
TGTGCCACCAGTGATTCCGGACGGGAAGTCACAGATACGCAGTATTTT	CATSDSGREVTDTQYF	TRBV24-1	TRBJ2-3	-	-
TGTGCCAGCAGTCGGACGGGGGCCTATAATTCACCCCTCCACTTT	CASSRTGAYNSPLHF	TRBV25-1	TRBJ1-6	-	-
TGTGCCAGCACCCGGACAGGGAACAATGAGCAGTTCTTC	CASTRTGNNEQFF	TRBV2	TRBJ2-1	TRBD1	-
TGTGCCAGCTCACCGGGGACGGGCGAGCAGTACTTC	CASSPGTGEQYF	TRBV18	TRBJ2-7	-	many
TGCAGTGCCATAGCGGGGGATAGCACAGATACGCAGTATTTT	CSAIAGDSTDTQYF	TRBV20-1	TRBJ2-3	TRBD2	-
TGCAGCGTCCGGGGGGGAGGTAATGCCCTAAACATTCAGTACTTC	CSVRGGGNALNIQYF	TRBV29-1	TRBJ2-4	TRBD2	-
TGTGCCAGCAGAACAGGGGGAGGCTCCTATAATTCACCCCTCCACTTT	CASRTGGGSYNSPLHF	TRBV7-2	TRBJ1-6	TRBD1	-
TGTGCCAGCAGCTTGGATATAGCCAATGAGCAGTACTTC	CASSLDIANEQYF	TRBV5-5	TRBJ2-5	-	-
TGTGCCAGCAGTGCATGGAGGGAGACCCAGTACTTC	CASSAWRETQYF	TRBV25-1	TRBJ2-5	-	-